Below, 2 T cell receptor beta chains from the same sample are listed, as sequenced in a study of blood T cell repertoires in COVID-19 (dated by TCRdb to about 2020). Library generation was performed with the immunoSEQ multiplex PCR assay. Imported from immuneACCESS, the table was reduced by TCRdb to in-frame sequences with V and J called. These copies leave out some clones; in studies compared against another copy, an unresolved V gene accounts for under half, and the cause of the remainder is not known. The sample table shows 250,000 to 350,000 clones, and approximately 86% are seen once. The top ten clones comprise around 14% of the sample. Sample: peripheral blood. These receptors came from a woman between 70 and 85 years old with COVID-19, enrolled during active disease.

Concerning this clone: In the same sample, other DNA sequences code for this CDR3. V and J are TRBV9 and TRBJ2-1; 12 bases line up with TRBD2. Trimming removed 3 bases from V and 7 bases from J; junction bases left unmatched: 5. Per germline, CDR1 SGDLS and CDR2 YYNGEE. CDR3 length: 15 residues. The DNA for the CDR3 is TGTGCCAGCAGCGCTAGCGGGGGGGCCGGGAATGAGCAGTTCTTC. Residues: CASSASGGAGNEQFF.

Only a few counts were recorded for this clone. The CDR3 region has the DNA TGCAGCGTCAACGGGGACACTGAAGCTTTCTTT. It is translated as CSVNGDTEAFF. This chain links TRBV29-1 with TRBJ1-1, with D uncertain. V was cut by 6 bases and J by 3 bases, with 8 bases left in between. Germline CDR1 reads SQVTM; CDR2 reads ANQGSEA. This CDR3 contains 11 residues.